This paragraph reports one T cell receptor (beta chain). Its target is unknown. These data are taken from a study of OX40 agonist ivuxolimab in advanced cancers. General study results and limits: The antigens recognized by the expanded peripheral T cells, that is their antigen specificity, were not determined. On average, CD8+ T cells showed a greater number of expanded clones than CD4+.

After removal of 2 bases from V and 4 bases from J, the junction contained 5 bases not matched to a gene. The CDR3 sequence is 15 residues long. Germline V gene sequence: CDR1 MNHEY, CDR2 SVGAGI. Clones were sequenced by immunoSEQ multiplex PCR, and TCRdb holds only the in-frame ones, with some missing. Of about 66,000 clones in the sample, around 80% were seen once. The starting material was CD4+ or CD8+ T cells sorted from blood, obtained in a trial of the OX40 agonist ivuxolimab. V gene TRBV6-5 combines with J gene TRBJ1-5; 7 positions match TRBD1. This TCR was sampled from an adult with an advanced solid tumor such as melanoma, head and neck, liver or kidney cancer. Written as DNA, the CDR3 is TGTGCCAGCAGTTACGGGGCAGGGGGGAATCAGCCCCAGCATTTT. It yields the protein CASSYGAGGNQPQHF.